The T cell receptor (beta chain) described here comes from a study of T cell clones after liver transplantation. About the research overall: Liver transplant recipients had immunosuppression withdrawal attempted within 2 years.

This clone was detected only a few times. Its antigen is undetermined. Sorting of unstimulated PBMCs yielded separate CD3+CD4+ and CD3+CD8+ fractions. TCRdb keeps only in-frame clones here, not all; method: immunoSEQ multiplex PCR. The sample consists of 70,000 or so clones, roughly 90% of them appearing once. Study-wide findings and caveats: Post-transplant, graft-donor-reactive CD4 TCRbeta sequences in blood dropped significantly in most of the 8 subjects.

Sample: CD4+ T cells from blood, taken before liver transplant. The TCR was taken from a human donor who received a liver transplant.

The CDR3 bases are TGTGCCAGCGTGCTCTCCCTCCACAGGGGAGAGACCCAGTACTTC. This sequence encodes CASVLSLHRGETQYF. The chain carries TRBV6-1 and TRBJ2-5; 7 nucleotides agree with TRBD1. V shed 8 bases, J shed 4 bases, and the junction held 13 bases outside the gene matches. Germline V gene lookup returns CDR1 MNHNS and CDR2 SASEGT. The CDR3 spans 15 residues.